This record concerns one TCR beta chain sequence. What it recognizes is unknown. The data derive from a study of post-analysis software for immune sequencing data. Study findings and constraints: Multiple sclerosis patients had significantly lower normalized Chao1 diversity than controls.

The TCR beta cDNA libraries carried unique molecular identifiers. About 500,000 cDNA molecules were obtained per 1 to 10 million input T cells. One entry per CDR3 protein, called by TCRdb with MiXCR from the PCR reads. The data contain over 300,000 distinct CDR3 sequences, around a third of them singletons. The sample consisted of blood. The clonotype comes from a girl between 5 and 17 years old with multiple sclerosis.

In DNA form, the CDR3 reads TGTGCCACCAGTGAGCCCCCTGGGACGGGGGGCTACACCTTC. Amino acids: CATSEPPGTGGYTF. The rearrangement links TRBV24-1 to TRBJ1-2; weak D call: TRBD1 (5 bases). CDR1 and CDR2 (germline): KGHDR, SFDVKD. Trimming removed 4 bases from V and 8 bases from J, with 16 bases in between. This CDR3 is built from 14 residues.